A selection of T cell receptor beta chains follows, all from one sample in a study of blood T cell repertoires in COVID-19. Generated by immunoSEQ multiplex PCR, the TCRdb table keeps only in-frame clones and is missing some. Among 200,000 to 300,000 clones listed, roughly 84% were seen once. Sequences were obtained from peripheral blood. Receptors originate from a middle-aged woman who had recovered from COVID-19. The conserved cysteine and the conserved F or W are not part of the CDR3 here. Rows give clone size only sometimes, using once, few, many, or a class for an expanded clone.

V: TRBV5-5
size: NA
CDR3: ASSLAQGSPLH

V: TRBV28
size: NA
CDR3: ASSLLGTGDQPQH

V: TRBV6-6
size: NA
CDR3: ASSKNRGSLLDTIY

V: TRBV28
size: NA
CDR3: ASSYGTGREDEQF

V: TRBV12-3/TRBV12-4
size: few
CDR3: ASSYRSYGYT

V: TRBV5-1
size: NA
CDR3: ASSPAGTQGKLF

V: TRBV7-6
size: NA
CDR3: ASSLRTEDTEAF

V: TRBV19
size: NA
CDR3: ASKPGTGLYNEQF

V: TRBV18
size: NA
CDR3: ASSPLGAVSYEQY

V: TRBV7-2
size: many
CDR3: ASSSTGTALEAF

V: TRBV5-8
size: NA
CDR3: ASRNGLKGKNIQY

V: TRBV28
size: few
CDR3: ASSKTTSSGTEAF

V: TRBV5-1
size: NA
CDR3: ASSLGTGLEAF

V: TRBV5-5
size: NA
CDR3: ASSSLGSPRGSYNEQF

V: TRBV30
size: NA
CDR3: AWNLRGGNQPQH

V: TRBV28
size: few
CDR3: ASSSAGEGEGTEAF

V: TRBV5-4
size: NA
CDR3: ASSLARGGRAYEQY

V: TRBV11-3
size: NA
CDR3: ASSFNGNTEAF

V: TRBV5-1
size: NA
CDR3: ASSFAGEVNQPQH

V: TRBV3-1/TRBV3-2
size: NA
CDR3: ASSQKGQLYGYT

V: TRBV6-6
size: once
CDR3: ASCTQGTGNTIY

V: TRBV28
size: NA
CDR3: ASSRISEQY

V: TRBV6-5
size: NA
CDR3: ASRLQGRNYGYT

V: TRBV11-3
size: NA
CDR3: ASSLGQGRGEKLF

V: TRBV15
size: NA
CDR3: ATSRGGRGQPQH

V: TRBV30
size: NA
CDR3: AWSGGPNNSPLH

V: TRBV19
size: NA
CDR3: ATKNRGDYGYT

V: TRBV5-1
size: NA
CDR3: ASSSQGAKTGELF

V: TRBV5-4
size: NA
CDR3: ASSLSGASSYNEQF

V: TRBV29-1
size: NA
CDR3: SVEDRGGYT

V: TRBV5-1
size: few
CDR3: ASSLGQDYEQY

V: TRBV5-1
size: NA
CDR3: ASSSIPNQPQH

V: TRBV2
size: NA
CDR3: ASSRGQGGHEQY

V: TRBV28
size: NA
CDR3: ATSSGNTIY

V: TRBV6-1
size: NA
CDR3: ASSEARGGNEQF

V: TRBV28
size: NA
CDR3: ASSLWEISQGSHEKLF

V: TRBV7-2
size: NA
CDR3: ASSPVAGGAYGQY

V: TRBV4-1
size: once
CDR3: ASSQPGTGEHEQY

V: TRBV29-1
size: NA
CDR3: SVTGTGENIQY

V: TRBV24-1
size: NA
CDR3: ATSDFGQETQY

V: TRBV19
size: NA
CDR3: ASSTDRARENSPLH

V: TRBV5-6
size: NA
CDR3: ASSRDIPDRVSYGYT

V: TRBV7-9
size: once
CDR3: ASSPGQGANQPQH

V: TRBV10-3
size: once
CDR3: AISESRLSVGTPMNTEAF

V: TRBV29-1
size: NA
CDR3: SVAKGIRETQY

V: TRBV5-4
size: NA
CDR3: ASSTTASGGENEQF

V: TRBV10-3
size: NA
CDR3: AISSRGAREEQY

V: TRBV7-8
size: few
CDR3: ASTQSTGPSNQPQH

V: TRBV30
size: NA
CDR3: AWSVRVGLAGFSYEQY

V: TRBV19
size: NA
CDR3: ASSISGMAGGANYGYT

V: TRBV10-3
size: NA
CDR3: AISESITGVGNQPQH

V: TRBV6-4
size: NA
CDR3: ASSDSGLNTGELF

V: TRBV19
size: NA
CDR3: ASSPSLAGGAEQF

V: TRBV6-4
size: NA
CDR3: ASSRTGDDEKLF

V: TRBV2
size: NA
CDR3: ASSVAGNEQY